This T cell receptor (beta chain) was documented in a study of blood T cell repertoires in COVID-19. Generated by immunoSEQ multiplex PCR, the TCRdb table keeps only in-frame clones and is missing some. The table lists 110,000 or so clones, approximately 90% of them singletons, with approximately 4.5% in the top ten. V lost 3 bases and J lost 8, with 6 bases in between. The germline CDR1 and CDR2 sequences are KGHDR and SFDVKD. The CDR3 has 11 residues. This TCR came from a woman aged 45 to 65 with acute or convalescent COVID-19. The chain couples TRBV24-1 to TRBJ1-1, with D possibly matching TRBD1 (5 bases). The sequenced sample consisted of peripheral blood. This chain's CDR3 is CATSDDREAFF. CDR3 nucleotide sequence: TGTGCCACCAGTGATGACAGAGAAGCTTTCTTT.